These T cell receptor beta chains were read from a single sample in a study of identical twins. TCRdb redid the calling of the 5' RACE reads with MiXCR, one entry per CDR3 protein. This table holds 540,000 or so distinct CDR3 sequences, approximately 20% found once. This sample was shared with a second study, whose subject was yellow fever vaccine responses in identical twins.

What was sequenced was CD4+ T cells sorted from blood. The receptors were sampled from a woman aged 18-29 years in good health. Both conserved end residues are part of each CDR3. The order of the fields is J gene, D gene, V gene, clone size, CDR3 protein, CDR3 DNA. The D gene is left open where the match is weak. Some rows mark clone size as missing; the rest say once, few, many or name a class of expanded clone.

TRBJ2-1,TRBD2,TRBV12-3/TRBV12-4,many,CASTPSSGSRNEQFF,TGTGCCAGCACCCCATCCAGCGGGAGTCGGAATGAGCAGTTCTTC
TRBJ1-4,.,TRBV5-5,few,CASSNHISEKLFF,TGTGCCAGCAGCAACCACATCAGTGAAAAACTGTTTTTT
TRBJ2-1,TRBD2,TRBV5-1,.,CASSPSGDSYNEQFF,TGCGCCAGCAGCCCTAGCGGGGACTCCTACAATGAGCAGTTCTTC
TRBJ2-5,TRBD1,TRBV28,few,CASSSPGTGETQYF,TGTGCCAGCAGTTCCCCCGGGACAGGGGAGACCCAGTACTTC
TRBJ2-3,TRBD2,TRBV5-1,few,CASSLGGLRTDTQYF,TGCGCCAGCAGCTTGGGGGGACTACGCACAGATACGCAGTATTTT
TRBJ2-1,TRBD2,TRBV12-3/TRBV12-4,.,CASSSSSGGSWNEQFF,TGTGCCAGCAGTTCCTCGTCGGGAGGCTCCTGGAATGAGCAGTTCTTC
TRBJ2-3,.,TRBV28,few,CASRRGLSTDTQYF,TGTGCCAGCAGGCGGGGGCTGAGCACAGATACGCAGTATTTT
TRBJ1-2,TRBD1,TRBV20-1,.,CSARQGAEGYTF,TGCAGTGCTAGACAGGGGGCGGAGGGCTACACCTTC
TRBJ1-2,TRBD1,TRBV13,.,CASSPDRGWGYTF,TGTGCCAGCAGCCCGGACAGGGGTTGGGGCTACACCTTC
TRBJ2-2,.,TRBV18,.,CASSPYYISNTGELFF,TGTGCCAGCTCACCATACTATATCTCGAACACCGGGGAGCTGTTTTTT
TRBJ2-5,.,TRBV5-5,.,CASSLGFSKETQYF,TGTGCCAGCAGCCTAGGGTTTTCGAAAGAGACCCAGTACTTC
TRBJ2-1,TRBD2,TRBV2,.,CASSEERGLYNEQFF,TGTGCCAGCAGTGAAGAGCGGGGCCTCTACAATGAGCAGTTCTTC
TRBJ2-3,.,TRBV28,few,CASSFAQRVTDTQYF,TGTGCCAGCAGTTTTGCCCAAAGGGTCACAGATACGCAGTATTTT
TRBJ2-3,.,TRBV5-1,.,CASSLGGIETDTQYF,TGCGCCAGCAGCTTGGGCGGGATAGAGACAGATACGCAGTATTTT
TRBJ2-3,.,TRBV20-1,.,CSARGVANTDTQYF,TGCAGTGCTAGAGGTGTAGCTAACACAGATACGCAGTATTTT
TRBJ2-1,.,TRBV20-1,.,CSAPGPGDEQFF,TGCAGTGCTCCCGGTCCGGGGGATGAGCAGTTCTTC
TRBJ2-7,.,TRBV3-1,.,CASSQDPVGLQQYF,TGTGCCAGCAGCCAAGATCCTGTCGGCCTCCAGCAGTACTTC
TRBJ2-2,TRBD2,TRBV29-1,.,CSAQTSFSGELFF,TGCAGCGCCCAGACTAGCTTTTCCGGGGAGCTGTTTTTT
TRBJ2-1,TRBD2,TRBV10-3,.,CAISESEKAGGVNEQFF,TGTGCCATCAGTGAGTCGGAGAAAGCGGGAGGGGTGAATGAGCAGTTCTTC
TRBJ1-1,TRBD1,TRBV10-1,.,CASSDRTGGSTGAFF,TGCGCCAGCAGTGACCGGACAGGGGGCTCGACTGGAGCTTTCTTT
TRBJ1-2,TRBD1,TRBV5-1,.,CASSGYPGTGDGYTF,TGCGCCAGCAGCGGTTATCCCGGGACAGGGGACGGCTACACCTTC
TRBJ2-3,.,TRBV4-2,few,CASSQDTYRTDTQYF,TGTGCCAGCAGCCAAGATACATATCGCACAGATACGCAGTATTTT
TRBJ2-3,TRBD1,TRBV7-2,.,CASSLTGGPWKTQYF,TGTGCCAGCAGCCTGACAGGGGGTCCTTGGAAGACGCAGTATTTT
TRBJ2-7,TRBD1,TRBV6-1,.,CASSTGQGKYEQYF,TGTGCCAGCAGCACGGGACAGGGAAAATACGAGCAGTACTTC
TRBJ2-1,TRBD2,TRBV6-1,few,CASRGTSGTRPNEQFF,TGTGCCAGCAGGGGGACTAGCGGGACCCGGCCGAATGAGCAGTTCTTC
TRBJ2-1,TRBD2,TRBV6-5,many,CASSLAGAVSYNEQFF,TGTGCCAGCAGTTTAGCGGGAGCTGTCTCCTACAATGAGCAGTTCTTC
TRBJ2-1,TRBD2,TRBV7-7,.,CASSILAGEYEQFF,TGTGCCAGCAGTATTCTAGCGGGAGAGTATGAGCAGTTCTTC
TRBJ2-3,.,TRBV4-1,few,CASSPPLITDTQYF,TGCGCCAGCAGCCCTCCCTTGATCACAGATACGCAGTATTTT
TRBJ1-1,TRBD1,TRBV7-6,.,CASSNQGAVTEAFF,TGTGCCAGCAGCAATCAGGGGGCCGTCACTGAAGCTTTCTTT
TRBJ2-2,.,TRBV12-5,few,CASGLVQAGELFF,TGTGCTAGTGGTTTGGTACAGGCCGGGGAGCTGTTTTTT
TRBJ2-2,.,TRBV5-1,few,CASRNGGLENTGELFF,TGCGCCAGCAGGAACGGGGGGCTCGAGAACACCGGGGAGCTGTTTTTT
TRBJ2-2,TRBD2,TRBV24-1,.,CATSDPPAGGNTGELFF,TGTGCCACCAGTGATCCCCCGGCGGGGGGCAACACCGGGGAGCTGTTTTTT
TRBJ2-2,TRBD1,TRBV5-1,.,CASSPNLQGALAGELFF,TGCGCCAGCAGCCCGAACCTACAGGGGGCGTTAGCCGGGGAGCTGTTTTTT
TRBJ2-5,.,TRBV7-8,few,CASTSAVQETQYF,TGTGCCAGCACCTCGGCAGTCCAAGAGACCCAGTACTTC
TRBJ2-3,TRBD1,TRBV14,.,CASSQDHLVRGRPDTQYF,TGTGCCAGCAGCCAAGATCATTTGGTCAGGGGGCGCCCAGATACGCAGTATTTT
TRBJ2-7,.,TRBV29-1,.,CSVVMQYEQYF,TGCAGCGTTGTAATGCAGTACGAGCAGTACTTC
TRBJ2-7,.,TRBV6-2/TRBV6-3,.,CASRYGTGSYEQYF,TGTGCCAGCCGCTATGGGACGGGGAGCTACGAGCAGTACTTC
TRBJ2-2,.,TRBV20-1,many,CSASGHANTGELFF,TGCAGTGCTAGCGGGCACGCGAACACCGGGGAGCTGTTTTTT
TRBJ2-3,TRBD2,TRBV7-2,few,CASSLVVTSGSTDTQYF,TGTGCCAGCAGCTTAGTGGTGACTAGCGGGAGCACAGATACGCAGTATTTT
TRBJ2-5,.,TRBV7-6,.,CASSTWPQKETQYF,TGTGCCAGCAGTACATGGCCCCAAAAAGAGACCCAGTACTTC
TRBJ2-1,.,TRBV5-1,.,CASSVLGGGLNNEQFF,TGCGCCAGCAGCGTACTCGGGGGCGGGTTAAACAATGAGCAGTTCTTC
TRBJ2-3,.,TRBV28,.,CASCVLLGDTQYF,TGTGCCAGCTGTGTCCTTCTGGGAGATACGCAGTATTTT
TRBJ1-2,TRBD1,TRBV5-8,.,CASRRGRDSYGYTF,TGTGCCAGCAGAAGAGGCCGGGACAGCTATGGCTACACCTTC
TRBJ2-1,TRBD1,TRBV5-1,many,CASSLGQGAIDEQFF,TGCGCCAGCAGCCTGGGACAGGGGGCGATCGATGAGCAGTTCTTC